The 19 T cell receptor beta chains presented below share a single source sample, sequenced in a study of neurological immune-mediated disorders (dated by TCRdb to between 2019 and 2020). The time point tag for this specimen amounts to: longitudinal time-point 1 (baseline). Library preparation employed 5' RACE. The sequencer was an Illumina HiSeq 2500. The public reads were run again by TCRdb, first through fastp at Q25 and then through MiXCR, and only productive beta chains were kept. Every entry covers one CDR3 protein and lists the most common genes and DNA from its rows. The sample table holds 50,000 to 70,000 distinct CDR3 sequences, of which roughly 10% were seen once. The ten largest clones take up 5% to 8.5% of the sample. The sample taken for sequencing was PBMCs. The receptors here all came from a male donor with HTLV-1-associated myelopathy (HAM/TSP).

This clonotype has just a few counts. The chain employs TRBV19 and TRBJ2-5; D unresolved. Germline V gene data show CDR1 as LNHDA and CDR2 as SQIVND (reference sequence). Trimming stripped 2 bases from V and 2 bases from J, with 6 bases between. The CDR3 is made up of 13 amino acids. The CDR3 spells CASSISGQETQYF. The CDR3 region has the DNA TGTGCCAGTAGTATATCCGGACAAGAGACCCAGTACTTC.

In its sample, this clonotype was seen many times. The chain joins TRBV20-1 to TRBJ2-3; D uncertain. Germline V gene sequence: CDR1 DFQATT, CDR2 SNEGSKA (reference sequence). V gave up 7 bases and J gave up 3 bases, with 8 bases separating them. The CDR3 extends over 11 amino acids. CDR3 amino acids: CSVWGTDTQYF. Here the CDR3 DNA reads TGCAGTGTCTGGGGAACAGATACGCAGTATTTT.

About this clonotype: This may arise from a read error, as a much more abundant clone is one base away. The chain joins TRBV20-1 to TRBJ2-7; maybe TRBD1 (6 bases). This CDR3 is 12 amino acids long. Germline CDR1 DFQATT, CDR2 SNEGSKA (reference sequence). CDR3 protein: CSATLQTGKQCF. For the CDR3, the DNA is TGCAGTGCTACTCTACAAACAGGGAAACAGTGCTTC.

This clonotype came up many times. The V call is TRBV19, the J call TRBJ2-1; TRBD2 agrees at 12 bases. V lost 5 bases and J lost 7; bases outside the gene matches: 9. The germline CDR1 and CDR2 sequences are LNHDA and SQIVND (reference sequence). This CDR3 has 16 amino acids. CDR3 nucleotide sequence: TGTGCCAGTAGTGGCCAGCTAGCGGGGGGGCCAAATGAGCAGTTCTTC. The encoded protein is CASSGQLAGGPNEQFF. Variable domain in full (rest from reference TRBV19 and TRBJ2-1): DGGITQSPKYLFRKEGQNVTLSCEQNLNHDAMYWYRQDPGQGLRLIYYSQIVNDFQKGDIAEGYSVSREKKESFPLTVTSAQKNPTAFYLCASSGQLAGGPNEQFFGPGTRLTVL.

This clonotype was detected ten times or more. The chain links TRBV20-1 to TRBJ2-7; 9 bases align to TRBD1. The CDR3 has 12 residues. V gave up 5 bases and J gave up 2 bases; unmatched junction bases: 1. Germline-derived CDR1 and CDR2 are DFQATT and SNEGSKA (reference sequence). The CDR3 sequence is CSARTGAYEQYF. The CDR3 DNA follows: TGCAGTGCTCGGACAGGGGCCTACGAGCAGTACTTC.

As for this clonotype: It may be a read error: a sequence one base away is much more abundant. The chain recombines TRBV6-1 with TRBJ1-5; TRBD1 matches 10 bases. CDR1 and CDR2 (germline): MNHNS, SASEGT. The CDR3 extends over 14 amino acids. V gave up 7 bases and J gave up 7 bases; unmatched junction bases: 7. The CDR3 nucleotides read TGTGCCAGCACGTGGACAGGGGGTAAACAGCCCCAGCATTTT. Translating gives CASTWTGGKQPQHF.

This clonotype came up a few times. The chain joins TRBV4-3 to TRBJ1-6, with D unresolved. CDR3 size: 13 residues. Trimming shortened V by 0 bases and J by 8 bases, and 5 bases separated the two germline ends. The germline V gene has CDR1 LGHNA and CDR2 YSLEER. This chain's CDR3 is CASSQELDSPLHF. The CDR3 coding sequence is TGCGCCAGCAGCCAAGAGTTGGATTCACCCCTCCACTTT.

This clonotype was detected ten times or more. The chain employs TRBV5-1 and TRBJ1-4; tentatively, D is TRBD1 (5 bases). CDR1 SGHRS and CDR2 YFSETQ come from the germline V gene. This CDR3 spans 13 amino acids. Trimming took off 0 bases at V and 5 bases at J, with 5 bases between the two ends. This CDR3 reads CASSLGDNEKLFF. In DNA form, the CDR3 reads TGCGCCAGCAGCTTGGGGGACAATGAAAAACTGTTTTTT.

This clonotype has ten or more counts. The rearrangement links TRBV25-1 to TRBJ2-5; D may correspond to TRBD1 or TRBD2 (5 bases each). Germline CDR1 reads MGHDK; CDR2 reads SYGVNS. With 8 bases removed from V and 4 bases from J, the gap between germline ends came to 23 bases. This CDR3 contains 16 residues. CDR3 protein: CASRNGLGRGGETQYF. As DNA, the CDR3 is TGTGCCAGCCGGAACGGACTCGGTCGGGGCGGAGAGACCCAGTACTTC.

The V and J genes are TRBV19 and TRBJ2-1; 11 positions agree with TRBD1. The germline V gene encodes CDR1 LNHDA and CDR2 SQIVND (reference sequence). J was trimmed by 12 bases and V by 7 bases; bases with no gene match: 8. The CDR3 is 13 amino acids. This CDR3 is CASIPGQGGRQFF. CDR3 nucleotides: TGTGCCAGTATTCCGGGACAGGGGGGGAGGCAGTTCTTC.

This clonotype was counted many times. The gene calls are TRBV29-1 and TRBJ2-1; 8 bases match TRBD2. The germline V gene has CDR1 SQVTM and CDR2 ANQGSEA. This CDR3 is 13 amino acids long. V lost 5 bases, J lost 4 bases, and 4 bases stayed unmatched. CDR3 bases: TGCAGCGTTTCCGGGGGGGGGTACAATGAGCAGTTCTTC. This sequence encodes CSVSGGGYNEQFF.

In this sample, this clonotype turned up many times. V gene TRBV20-1 combines with J gene TRBJ2-3; maybe TRBD2 (6 bases). Germline CDR1 and CDR2: DFQATT and SNEGSKA (reference sequence). V was pared by 3 bases and J by 7 bases, with 14 bases between. CDR3 length: 13 residues. For the CDR3, the DNA is TGCAGTGCTAGGGGACTGAAGGCCTATACGCAGTATTTT. It is translated as CSARGLKAYTQYF.

This rearrangement joins TRBV20-1 to TRBJ2-5; D may be TRBD2 (5 bases). The CDR3 runs to 14 residues. CDR1 and CDR2 (germline): DFQATT, SNEGSKA (reference sequence). V shed 6 bases and J shed 7 bases, with 21 bases lying between them. The CDR3 here is CSASTVAARGTQYF. DNA for the CDR3: TGCAGTGCCTCCACGGTGGCCGCTCGGGGGACCCAGTACTTC.

This chain uses TRBV2 with TRBJ2-1; TRBD2 might be the D (5 bases). The V end was cut by 6 bases, the J end by 5 bases, with 11 bases between. The CDR3 contains 13 residues. The germline V gene encodes CDR1 SNHLY and CDR2 FYNNEI. The CDR3 DNA reads TGTGCCAGCAGCCTGGACGGGAACAATGAGCAGTTCTTC. This translates into CASSLDGNNEQFF.

There are many counts of this clonotype. V usage is TRBV4-3 and J usage is TRBJ2-2; D call uncertain. This CDR3 has 17 residues. Trimming stripped 0 bases from V and 0 bases from J, with 11 bases between. Germline CDR1 is LGHNA and CDR2 is YSLEER. CDR3 protein: CASSQDRFSPNTGELFF. DNA of the CDR3: TGCGCCAGCAGCCAAGATCGGTTCAGCCCGAACACCGGGGAGCTGTTTTTT.

This clonotype came up many times. The rearrangement uses TRBV10-3 and TRBJ1-5; 7 nucleotides agree with TRBD1. In germline, CDR1 is ENHRY, CDR2 SYGVKD. The V gene end was trimmed by 2 bases and the J gene end by 6 bases; junction bases not matched to a gene: 7. CDR3 length: 15 amino acids. Here the CDR3 reads CAISEHRGQGQPQHF. The CDR3 nucleotides are TGTGCCATCAGTGAGCATAGGGGGCAAGGTCAGCCCCAGCATTTT.

This clonotype has ten or more counts. This chain connects TRBV7-6 to TRBJ2-7; 8 bases map to TRBD1. Germline V lookup: CDR1 SGHVS, CDR2 FNYEAQ. The V and J ends lost 5 bases and 1 base, in that order; junction bases with no gene match: 10. The CDR3 is 16 residues long. As DNA, the CDR3 is TGTGCCAGCAGCCCCTCGTCCAACAGGGGGTCCTACGAGCAGTACTTC. It is translated as CASSPSSNRGSYEQYF. The full variable domain, in which reference TRBV7-6 and TRBJ2-7 provide the parts outside the CDR3, is GAGVSQSPRYKVTKRGQDVALRCDPISGHVSLYWYRQALGQGPEFLTYFNYEAQQDKSGLPNDRFSAERPEGSISTLTIQRTEQRDSAMYRCASSPSSNRGSYEQYFGPGTRLTVT.

This clonotype was picked up many times. CDR3 amino acids: CSASRGTDYQPQHF. CDR3 sequence (DNA): TGCAGTGCCAGTAGAGGGACAGATTATCAGCCCCAGCATTTT. The chain joins TRBV20-1 to TRBJ1-5, with TRBD1 identical over 7 bases. Germline assignment: CDR1 DFQATT and CDR2 SNEGSKA (reference sequence). With 6 bases clipped from V and 5 bases from J, the junction kept 10 bases outside the gene matches. The CDR3 totals 14 residues.

This clonotype was recorded many times. The chain carries TRBV24-1 and TRBJ1-5; a weak D match, TRBD1 (6 bases). Trimming took off 2 bases at V and 7 bases at J, with 14 bases between the two ends. This CDR3 has 15 amino acids. Germline values: CDR1 KGHDR, CDR2 SFDVKD. CDR3 amino acids: CATSDSKQGVQPQHF. CDR3 bases: TGTGCCACCAGTGATTCGAAACAGGGAGTACAGCCCCAGCATTTT.